The rows below give T cell receptor beta chains drawn from one sample of a study of blood T cell repertoires in COVID-19. TCRdb keeps only in-frame clones here, not all; method: immunoSEQ multiplex PCR. This sample has 130,000 or so clones, with around three quarters found just once. Specimen: peripheral blood. Source of these receptors: a man between 60 and 75 years old with active or convalescent COVID-19. CDR3s include the opening cysteine and the closing phenylalanine or tryptophan. A D gene is named only where the DNA matches it firmly. The size field is filled for only some rows; it gives once, few, many or a size class.

D	length	V	J	size	DNA	CDR3
NA	14	TRBV6-5	TRBJ1-3	NA	TGTGCCAGCATGCCGTACGAGACTGGAAACACCATATATTTT	CASMPYETGNTIYF
TRBD2	18	TRBV11-3	TRBJ2-2	NA	TGTGCCAGCAGCTTAGATCCTAGCGGGAGGAAGTGTGTCGGGGAGCTGTTTTTT	CASSLDPSGRKCVGELFF
TRBD1	14	TRBV6-5	TRBJ1-4	NA	TGTGCCAGCAGTTACCAGGGGGTGGGTGAAAAACTGTTTTTT	CASSYQGVGEKLFF
TRBD1	15	TRBV6-4	TRBJ1-1	NA	TGTGCCAGCAGAGACAGCCGGGACAGGAACACTGAAGCTTTCTTT	CASRDSRDRNTEAFF
NA	16	TRBV28	TRBJ1-6	NA	TGTGCCAGCAGTCCTCCCGGGGGGGGGAGGTTTTCACCCCTCCACTTT	CASSPPGGGRFSPLHF
NA	12	TRBV28	TRBJ1-1	NA	TGTGCCAGCAGTTTCAGGTTCGGAGGGGCTTTCTTT	CASSFRFGGAFF
NA	15	TRBV21-1	TRBJ2-5	NA	TGTGCCAGCAGGGCGGTAAGAGTGGAGGGAGAGACCCAGTACTTC	CASRAVRVEGETQYF
TRBD1	17	TRBV27	TRBJ1-2	NA	TGTGCCAGCAGTCTAAACTCAGGGACAGGGCATGCCTATGGCTACACCTTC	CASSLNSGTGHAYGYTF
NA	19	TRBV1	TRBJ2-5	NA	TGCACCAGCAGCCAAGGGAGGCCGGGACTAGCGAATGTCCCGGAGACCCAGTACTTC	CTSSQGRPGLANVPETQYF
TRBD1	18	TRBV7-7	TRBJ1-1	NA	TGTGCCAGCAGCTTAGGAGGACAGGGCAGACCGTGCAGCACTGAAGCTTTCTTT	CASSLGGQGRPCSTEAFF
TRBD1	18	TRBV19	TRBJ2-2	NA	TGTGCCAGTAGTATAAGGGGCAGAGGGGGCCCGAACACCGGGGAGCTGTTTTTT	CASSIRGRGGPNTGELFF
TRBD1	15	TRBV27	TRBJ1-2	NA	TGTGCCAGCAGTCCGGACAGGGGAGGTAACTATGGCTACACCTTC	CASSPDRGGNYGYTF
NA	13	TRBV7-2	TRBJ2-2	NA	TGTGCCAGCAGCTCCCAGCGGCCCGGGGAGCTGTTTTTT	CASSSQRPGELFF
TRBD2	16	TRBV11-2	TRBJ2-1	NA	TGTGCCAGCAGCTTAGCCGGGGGGATGTGGTACAATGAGCAGTTCTTC	CASSLAGGMWYNEQFF
TRBD2	16	TRBV6-2/TRBV6-3	TRBJ2-1	NA	TGTGCCAGCAGTTACTCCGGCGGGAGGGCCAGTGGTGAGCAGTTCTTC	CASSYSGGRASGEQFF
NA	15	TRBV27	TRBJ2-1	NA	TGTGCCAGCAGCGCCGGGACTGCCTCCTACAATGAGCAGTTCTTC	CASSAGTASYNEQFF
NA	15	TRBV19	TRBJ2-6	NA	TGTGCCAGTAGTACCCCGTACTCTGGGGCCAACGTCCTGACTTTC	CASSTPYSGANVLTF
NA	12	TRBV28	TRBJ2-2	once	TGTGCCAGCAGTTCCGGGTCCGGGGAGCTGTTTTTT	CASSSGSGELFF
NA	14	TRBV6-6	TRBJ1-3	NA	TGTGCCAGCAGTTCCGGGTTCTCTGGAAACACCATATATTTT	CASSSGFSGNTIYF
NA	12	TRBV12-3/TRBV12-4	TRBJ1-2	NA	TGTGCCAGCAGCCTGGAGGGATTAGGCTACACCTTC	CASSLEGLGYTF
TRBD2	15	TRBV5-4	TRBJ2-2	NA	TGTGCCAGCAGCCCCCCTAGCGGGAGGCCCGGGGAGCTGTTTTTT	CASSPPSGRPGELFF
TRBD2	20	TRBV9	TRBJ2-2	NA	TGTGCCAGCAGCTATGCCGGGACTAGCGGAAACGTAGCAAACACCGGGGAGCTGTTTTTT	CASSYAGTSGNVANTGELFF
NA	14	TRBV11-3	TRBJ2-5	once	TGTGCCAGCAGCTTAGGGAGTTTCCAAGAGACCCAGTACTTC	CASSLGSFQETQYF
NA	13	TRBV30	TRBJ1-4	NA	TGTGCCTGGAGTGTCGCAACTAATGAAAAACTGTTTTTT	CAWSVATNEKLFF
TRBD2	18	TRBV6-2/TRBV6-3	TRBJ2-2	NA	TGTGCCAGCAGTTACCAGGGACTAGCGGCCACGAACACCGGGGAGCTGTTTTTT	CASSYQGLAATNTGELFF
TRBD1	15	TRBV28	TRBJ2-7	NA	TGTGCCAGCAGTCCAGGACAGGGCGGGCACTACGAGCAGTACTTC	CASSPGQGGHYEQYF
NA	15	TRBV2	TRBJ2-6	NA	TGTGCCAGCAGTGACATAGGGAGCGGGGCCAACGTCCTGACTTTC	CASSDIGSGANVLTF
TRBD2	14	TRBV28	TRBJ2-7	NA	TGTGCCAGCAAGAGTAGCGGGAGCTCCTACGAGCAGTACTTC	CASKSSGSSYEQYF
NA	14	TRBV7-9	TRBJ1-1	NA	TGTGCCAGCAGCCAAGTGGCGGCAAACACTGAAGCTTTCTTT	CASSQVAANTEAFF
TRBD2	14	TRBV7-9	TRBJ2-3	NA	TGTGCCAGCAGTACGACTAGCGGCACAGATACGCAGTATTTT	CASSTTSGTDTQYF
NA	15	TRBV5-1	TRBJ2-5	many	TGCGCCAGCAGATTTACGGGTGGAGGCCGGGAGACCCAGTACTTC	CASRFTGGGRETQYF
NA	13	TRBV6-5	TRBJ1-2	few	TGTGCCAGCAGTTCCGGACGGACTGCCCTCTACACCTTC	CASSSGRTALYTF
TRBD1	15	TRBV4-1	TRBJ2-7	NA	TGCGCCAGCAGCCAAGTACCGGGACAGGACTACGAGCAGTACTTC	CASSQVPGQDYEQYF
TRBD1	15	TRBV24-1	TRBJ2-1	NA	TGTGCCACCAGTGCCGGGTTCGAGGGGGCCAATGAGCAGTTCTTC	CATSAGFEGANEQFF
NA	15	TRBV4-3	TRBJ1-2	few	TGCGCCAGCAGCCAAGGGTTGGGCTCTGCTTATGGCTACACCTTC	CASSQGLGSAYGYTF
NA	13	TRBV19	TRBJ2-5	NA	TGTGCCAGTAGTATAGGGGGCCGAGAGACCCAGTACTTC	CASSIGGRETQYF
NA	15	TRBV9	TRBJ1-1	NA	TGTGCCAGCAGCGTGGGTGGGCAGGGGTGGACTGAAGCTTTCTTT	CASSVGGQGWTEAFF
TRBD2	16	TRBV3-1/TRBV3-2	TRBJ2-2	many	TGTGCCAGCAGCGGAGAAACTAGCGAAAACACCGGGGAGCTGTTTTTT	CASSGETSENTGELFF
TRBD1	16	TRBV9	TRBJ1-6	NA	TGTGCCAGCAGCGTGGACAGGGGGCCCCTGAATTCACCCCTCCACTTT	CASSVDRGPLNSPLHF
TRBD2	15	TRBV24-1	TRBJ2-1	NA	TGTGCCACCAGTGATCCTACTAGCGGCTTACCAGAGCAGTTCTTC	CATSDPTSGLPEQFF
TRBD2	16	TRBV9	TRBJ2-1	NA	TGTGCCAGCAGCCCCGGGGGAGCGGGGCCCTACAATGAGCAGTTCTTC	CASSPGGAGPYNEQFF
TRBD1	16	TRBV4-1	TRBJ2-5	NA	TGCGCCAGCAGCCAAGATCTGTCAGGGGGCAGGGAGACCCAGTACTTC	CASSQDLSGGRETQYF
TRBD2	18	TRBV19	TRBJ2-1	NA	TGTGCCAGTACCCATAATGGGGGGCCCAGCGGGGGAACCAATGAGCAGTTCTTC	CASTHNGGPSGGTNEQFF
TRBD2	18	TRBV7-9	TRBJ2-3	NA	TGTGCCAGCAGCTTAGCTGACGGGACTAGCGGGAGCACAGATACGCAGTATTTT	CASSLADGTSGSTDTQYF
NA	15	TRBV5-1	TRBJ2-3	NA	TGCGCCAGCAGCTTGGCCGGGGGGCGGACAGATACGCAGTATTTT	CASSLAGGRTDTQYF